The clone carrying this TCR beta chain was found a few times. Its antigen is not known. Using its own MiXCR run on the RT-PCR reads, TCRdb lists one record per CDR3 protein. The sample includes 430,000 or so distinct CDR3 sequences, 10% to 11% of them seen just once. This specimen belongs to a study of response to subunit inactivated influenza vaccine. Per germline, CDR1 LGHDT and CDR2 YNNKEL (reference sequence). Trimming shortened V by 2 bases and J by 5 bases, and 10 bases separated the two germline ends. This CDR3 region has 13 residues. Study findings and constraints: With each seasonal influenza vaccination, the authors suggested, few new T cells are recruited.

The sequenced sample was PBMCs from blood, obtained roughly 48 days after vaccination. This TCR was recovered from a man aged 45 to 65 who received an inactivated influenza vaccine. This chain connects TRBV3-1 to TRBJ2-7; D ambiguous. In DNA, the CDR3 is TGTGCCAGCAGCCAATTCCGGCGCGACGAGCAGTACTTC. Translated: CASSQFRRDEQYF.